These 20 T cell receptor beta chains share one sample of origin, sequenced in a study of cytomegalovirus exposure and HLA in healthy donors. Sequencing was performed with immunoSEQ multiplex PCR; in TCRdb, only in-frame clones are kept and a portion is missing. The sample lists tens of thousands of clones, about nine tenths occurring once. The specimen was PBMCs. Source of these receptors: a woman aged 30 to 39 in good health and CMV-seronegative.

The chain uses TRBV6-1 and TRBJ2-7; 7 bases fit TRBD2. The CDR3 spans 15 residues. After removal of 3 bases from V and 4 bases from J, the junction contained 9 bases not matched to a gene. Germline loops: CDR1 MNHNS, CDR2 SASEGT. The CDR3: CASSERDYGGYEQYF. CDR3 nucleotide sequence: TGTGCCAGCAGTGAGCGGGACTACGGGGGTTACGAGCAGTACTTC.

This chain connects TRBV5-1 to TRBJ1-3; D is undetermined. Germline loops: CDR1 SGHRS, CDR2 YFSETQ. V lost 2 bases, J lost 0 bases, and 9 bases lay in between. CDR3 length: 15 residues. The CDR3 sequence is CASSFIGNSGNTIYF. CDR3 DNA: TGCGCCAGCAGCTTTATTGGCAACTCTGGAAACACCATATATTTT.

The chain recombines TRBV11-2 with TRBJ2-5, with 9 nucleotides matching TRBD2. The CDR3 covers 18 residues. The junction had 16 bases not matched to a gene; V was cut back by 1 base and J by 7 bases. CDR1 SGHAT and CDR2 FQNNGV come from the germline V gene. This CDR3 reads CASSLARASGDPRGTQYF. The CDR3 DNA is TGTGCCAGCAGCTTAGCCAGGGCTAGCGGGGACCCCCGGGGGACCCAGTACTTC.

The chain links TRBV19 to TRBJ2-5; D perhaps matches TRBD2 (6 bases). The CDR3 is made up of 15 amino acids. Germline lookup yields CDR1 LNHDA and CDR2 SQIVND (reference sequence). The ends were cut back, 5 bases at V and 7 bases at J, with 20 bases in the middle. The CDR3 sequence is CASSVGLPPTWTQYF. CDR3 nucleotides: TGTGCCAGTAGTGTGGGACTCCCTCCCACGTGGACCCAGTACTTC.

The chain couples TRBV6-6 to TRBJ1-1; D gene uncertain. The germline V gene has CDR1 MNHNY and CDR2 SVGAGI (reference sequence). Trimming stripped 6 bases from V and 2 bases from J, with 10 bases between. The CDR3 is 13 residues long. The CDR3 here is CASRFVINTEAFF. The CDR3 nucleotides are TGTGCCAGCAGATTTGTCATTAACACTGAAGCTTTCTTT.

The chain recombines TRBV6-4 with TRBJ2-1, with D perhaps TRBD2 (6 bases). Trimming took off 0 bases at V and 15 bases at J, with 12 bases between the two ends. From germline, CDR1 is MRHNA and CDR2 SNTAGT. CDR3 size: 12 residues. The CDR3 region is CASSDSGLAPFF. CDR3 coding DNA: TGTGCCAGCAGTGACTCGGGCCTAGCGCCGTTCTTC.

In DNA, the CDR3 is TGTGCCAGCAGCTTATTTTTAGGCGGGACCAACACAGATACGCAGTATTTT. It is translated as CASSLFLGGTNTDTQYF. The rearrangement uses TRBV7-3 and TRBJ2-3, with TRBD2 as a possible D gene (6 bases). Trimming shortened V by 2 bases and J by 2 bases, and 17 bases separated the two germline ends. Germline V CDR1 and CDR2: SGHTA, FQGTGA. The CDR3 has 17 residues.

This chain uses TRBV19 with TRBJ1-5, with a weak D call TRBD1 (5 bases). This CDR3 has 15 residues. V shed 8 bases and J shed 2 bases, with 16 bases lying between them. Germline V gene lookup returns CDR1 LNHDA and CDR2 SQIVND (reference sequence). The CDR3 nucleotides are TGTGCCAGTCGGTGGGGCGCGGGGGGCAATCAGCCCCAGCATTTT. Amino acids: CASRWGAGGNQPQHF.

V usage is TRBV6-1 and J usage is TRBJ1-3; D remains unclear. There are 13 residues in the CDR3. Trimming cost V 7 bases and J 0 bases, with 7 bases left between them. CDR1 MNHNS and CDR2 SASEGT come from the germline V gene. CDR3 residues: CASTQDSGNTIYF. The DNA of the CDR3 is TGTGCCAGCACCCAGGACTCTGGAAACACCATATATTTT.

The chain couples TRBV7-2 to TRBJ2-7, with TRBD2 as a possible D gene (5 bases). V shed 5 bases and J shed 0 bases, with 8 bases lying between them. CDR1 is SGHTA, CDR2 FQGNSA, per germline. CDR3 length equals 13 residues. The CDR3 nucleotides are TGTGCCAGCAGCCCCGGGATCTCCTACGAGCAGTACTTC. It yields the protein CASSPGISYEQYF.

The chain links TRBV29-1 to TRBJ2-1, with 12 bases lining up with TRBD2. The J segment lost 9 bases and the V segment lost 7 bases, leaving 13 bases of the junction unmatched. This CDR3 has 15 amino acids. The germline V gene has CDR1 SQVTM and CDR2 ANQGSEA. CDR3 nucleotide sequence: TGCAGCGCTATGTTAGGACTAGCGGGATCTGTTGAGCAGTTCTTC. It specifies CSAMLGLAGSVEQFF.

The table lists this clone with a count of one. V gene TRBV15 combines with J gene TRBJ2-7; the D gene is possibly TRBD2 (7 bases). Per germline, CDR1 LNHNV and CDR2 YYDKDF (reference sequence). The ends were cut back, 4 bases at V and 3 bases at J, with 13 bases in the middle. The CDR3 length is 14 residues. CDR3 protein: CATSTGGGGYEQYF. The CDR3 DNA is TGTGCCACCAGCACCGGGGGAGGGGGCTACGAGCAGTACTTC. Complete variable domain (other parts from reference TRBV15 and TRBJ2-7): DAMVIQNPRYQVTQFGKPVTLSCSQTLNHNVMYWYQQKSSQAPKLLFHYYDKDFNNEADTPDNFQSRRPNTSFCFLDIRSPGLGDTAMYLCATSTGGGGYEQYFGPGTRLTVT.

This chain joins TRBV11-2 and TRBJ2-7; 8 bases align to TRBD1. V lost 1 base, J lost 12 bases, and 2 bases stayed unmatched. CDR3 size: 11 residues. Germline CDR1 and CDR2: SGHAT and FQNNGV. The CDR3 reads CASSLVGQGYF. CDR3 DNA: TGTGCCAGCAGCTTAGTTGGACAGGGGTACTTC.

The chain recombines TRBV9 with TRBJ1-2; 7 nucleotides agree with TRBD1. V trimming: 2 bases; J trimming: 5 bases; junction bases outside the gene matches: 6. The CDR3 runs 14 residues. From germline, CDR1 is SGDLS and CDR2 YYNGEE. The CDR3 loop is CASSVSSGGYGYTF. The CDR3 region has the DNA TGTGCCAGCAGCGTCAGCTCAGGGGGATATGGCTACACCTTC.

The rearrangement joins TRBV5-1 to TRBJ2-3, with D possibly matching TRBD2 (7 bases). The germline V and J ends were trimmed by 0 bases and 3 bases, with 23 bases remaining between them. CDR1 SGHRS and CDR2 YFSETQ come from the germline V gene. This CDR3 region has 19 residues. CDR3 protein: CASSLATLIGGAQTDTQYF. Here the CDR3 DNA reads TGCGCCAGCAGCTTGGCCACGCTTATAGGGGGGGCCCAAACAGATACGCAGTATTTT. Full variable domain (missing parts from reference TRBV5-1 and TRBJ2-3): KAGVTQTPRYLIKTRGQQVTLSCSPISGHRSVSWYQQTPGQGLQFLFEYFSETQRNKGNFPGRFSGRQFSNSRSEMNVSTLELGDSALYLCASSLATLIGGAQTDTQYFGPGTRLTVL.

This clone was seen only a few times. The CDR3 coding sequence is TGTGCCAGCCAGCAGGGGACTCAGCCCCAGCATTTT. Translation gives CASQQGTQPQHF. This sequence joins TRBV13 and TRBJ1-5; TRBD1 might be the D (6 bases). The CDR3 loop spans 12 amino acids. V was cut by 8 bases and J by 6 bases, with 11 bases left in between. Germline CDR1 and CDR2: PRHDT and FYEKMQ (reference sequence).

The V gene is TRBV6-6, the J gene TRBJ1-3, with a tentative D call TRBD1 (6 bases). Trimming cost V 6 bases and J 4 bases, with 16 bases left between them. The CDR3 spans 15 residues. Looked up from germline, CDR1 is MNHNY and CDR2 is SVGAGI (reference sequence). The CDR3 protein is CASSDLTGPGNTIYF. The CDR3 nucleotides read TGTGCCAGCAGCGACCTGACAGGCCCGGGAAACACCATATATTTT.

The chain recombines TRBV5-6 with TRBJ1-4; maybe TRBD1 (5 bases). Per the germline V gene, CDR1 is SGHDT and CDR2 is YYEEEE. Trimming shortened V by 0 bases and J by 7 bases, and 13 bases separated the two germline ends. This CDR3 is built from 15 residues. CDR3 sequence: CASSLEGRASEKLFF. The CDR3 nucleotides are TGTGCCAGCAGCTTGGAGGGCAGGGCGAGTGAAAAACTGTTTTTT.

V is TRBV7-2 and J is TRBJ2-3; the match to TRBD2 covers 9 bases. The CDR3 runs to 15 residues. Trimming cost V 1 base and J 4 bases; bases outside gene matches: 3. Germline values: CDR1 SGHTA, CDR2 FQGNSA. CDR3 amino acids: CASSLETSGPDTQYF. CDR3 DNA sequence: TGTGCCAGCAGCTTAGAGACTAGCGGTCCAGATACGCAGTATTTT.

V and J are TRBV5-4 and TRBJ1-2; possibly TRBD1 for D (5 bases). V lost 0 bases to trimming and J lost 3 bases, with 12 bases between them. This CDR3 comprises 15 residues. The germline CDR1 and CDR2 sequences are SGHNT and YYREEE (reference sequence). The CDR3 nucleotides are TGTGCCAGCAGCTTGGCCCGGGGGACCTACTATGGCTACACCTTC. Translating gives CASSLARGTYYGYTF.